The 31 T cell receptor beta chains given below trace back to one sample, sequenced in a study of regulatory T cells in long-lasting Graves disease. Documented time point: newly diagnosed GD, antithyroid drugs for less than 3 months. RNA from PBMCs was the source of the TCR library. Researchers made TCR beta libraries by using iRepertoire HTBI primers and running Arm-PCR on CDR3 regions. A single record per CDR3 protein comes from TCRdb applying MiXCR to the multiplex PCR reads. This sample has hundreds of thousands of distinct CDR3 sequences, with 15% to 20% found just once. These data also formed part of another study, on T cells in Graves' hyperthyroidism and ophthalmopathy.

The sequencing here drew on peripheral blood mononuclear cells (PBMCs), taken at new diagnosis, from a patient treated with antithyroid drugs. Receptor source: a man aged 18-30 years with Graves disease.

This clonotype was observed at least ten times. The J gene is TRBJ2-2, the V gene TRBV18; D gene unclear. This CDR3 is 11 amino acids long. V lost 2 bases and J 6 bases, leaving 1 base between the germline ends. Germline-derived CDR1 and CDR2 are KGHSH and LQKENI. The CDR3 region is CASSPSGELFF. DNA for the CDR3: TGTGCCAGCTCACCATCCGGGGAGCTGTTTTTT.

The chain links TRBV20-1 to TRBJ1-6; D unclear. CDR3 length: 13 amino acids. V was pared by 0 bases and J by 9 bases, with 9 bases between. Germline V gene lookup returns CDR1 DFQATT and CDR2 SNEGSKA (reference sequence). The CDR3 DNA sequence: TGCAGTGCTAGAGATCAGTGGAGTTCACCCCTCCACTTT. Translating it yields CSARDQWSSPLHF.

This clonotype showed up just a few times. This chain uses TRBV3-1 with TRBJ1-6, with D maybe TRBD1 (5 bases). The V end lost 4 bases, the J end lost 9 bases, and 16 bases lay between the germline ends. This CDR3 has 15 amino acids. Germline CDR1 LGHDT, CDR2 YNNKEL (reference sequence). The CDR3 here is CASSPGGRGGSPLHF. The DNA of the CDR3 is TGTGCCAGCAGCCCTGGTGGAAGGGGTGGTTCACCCCTCCACTTT.

J is TRBJ2-2 and V is TRBV19; D uncertain. V was pared by 1 base and J by 3 bases, with 9 bases between. CDR1 is LNHDA, CDR2 SQIVND, per germline (reference sequence). The CDR3 spans 15 residues. The DNA of the CDR3 is TGTGCCAGTAGTATAGCGAGTGGTTACACCGGGGAGCTGTTTTTT. Protein: CASSIASGYTGELFF.

In this sample, this clonotype turned up a few times. The chain uses TRBV29-1 and TRBJ2-1; perhaps TRBD1 as D (6 bases). The J call is in doubt because the DNA end fits TRBJ2-5 better. Germline values: CDR1 SQVTM, CDR2 ANQGSEA. CDR3 length equals 15 residues. This chain's CDR3 is CSAGPRDMRLGTQYF. In nucleotides, the CDR3 is TGCAGCGCTGGGCCCCGGGACATGCGGCTTGGGACCCAGTACTTC.

The sample holds a few counts of this clonotype. The chain uses TRBV11-2 and TRBJ2-1, with 12 positions matching TRBD2. This CDR3 is 15 amino acids long. The germline V gene has CDR1 SGHAT and CDR2 FQNNGV. The V segment lost 2 bases and the J segment 7 bases; nucleotides outside the gene matches: 3. The CDR3 DNA reads as TGTGCCAGCAGCTTACCCCTAGCGGGAGGGAATGAGCAGTTCTTC. It specifies CASSLPLAGGNEQFF.

This chain uses TRBV10-2 with TRBJ1-5; tentatively, D is TRBD1 (5 bases). The CDR3 consists of 17 residues. CDR1 WSHSY and CDR2 SAAADI come from the germline V gene. V was shortened by 0 bases and J by 2 bases, with 14 bases between the two germline ends. The CDR3 region has the DNA TGCGCCAGCAGTGAGTCGATAGGGCAGGGAGGCAATCAGCCCCAGCATTTT. Translation: CASSESIGQGGNQPQHF.

This clonotype was seen a single time. The rearrangement joins TRBV20-1 to TRBJ2-5, with TRBD2 matching 12 bases. Trimming took 0 bases from V and 0 from J; bases not matched to a gene: 5. The CDR3 has 17 residues. CDR1 and CDR2 from the germline V gene are DFQATT and SNEGSKA (reference sequence). The CDR3 DNA reads TGCAGTGCTAGAGATGCCCGACTAGCGGGAGACCAAGAGACCCAGTACTTC. Protein product: CSARDARLAGDQETQYF.

This clonotype was observed at least ten times. The rearrangement uses TRBV30 and TRBJ1-1, with 7 bases lining up with TRBD1. The ends lost 1 base at V and 1 base at J; junction bases unmatched: 6. Germline assignment: CDR1 GTSNPN and CDR2 SVGIG (reference sequence). This CDR3 has 15 amino acids. This CDR3 is CAWSANRGTNTEAFF. The CDR3 DNA reads TGTGCCTGGAGTGCTAACAGGGGAACGAACACTGAAGCTTTCTTT. Drawing the rest from reference TRBV30 and TRBJ1-1, the complete variable domain is SQTIHQWPATLVQPVGSPLSLECTVEGTSNPNLYWYRQAAGRGLQLLFYSVGIGQISSEVPQNLSASRPQDRQFILSSKKLLLSDSGFYLCAWSANRGTNTEAFFGQGTRLTVV.

The chain combines TRBV29-1 with TRBJ2-7, with 8 bases matching TRBD2. This CDR3 is 13 amino acids long. After removal of 6 bases from V and 2 bases from J, the junction contained 6 bases not matched to a gene. Germline lookup yields CDR1 SQVTM and CDR2 ANQGSEA. This CDR3 reads CSVGGGKTYEQYF. The CDR3 nucleotides are TGCAGCGTCGGGGGGGGCAAAACCTACGAGCAGTACTTC.

The J gene is TRBJ2-5, the V gene TRBV29-1, with D maybe TRBD2 (6 bases). Germline CDR1 SQVTM, CDR2 ANQGSEA. V lost 4 bases and J lost 4, with 13 bases in between. The length of the CDR3 is 13 residues. CDR3 nucleotide sequence: TGCAGCGTTGCAGGTGGCGGGATAGAGACCCAGTACTTC. Residues: CSVAGGGIETQYF.

The chain carries TRBV20-1 and TRBJ1-2; possible D gene TRBD1, 6 bases. CDR1 is DFQATT, CDR2 SNEGSKA, per germline (reference sequence). V lost 7 bases and J lost 2, with 17 bases in between. The CDR3 spans 14 residues. As DNA, the CDR3 is TGCAGTGTCGCGGGGGCAGGGGACAACTATGGCTACACCTTC. Protein product: CSVAGAGDNYGYTF.

The V and J genes are TRBV19 and TRBJ2-7; 8 nucleotides align to TRBD2. Germline V CDR1 and CDR2: LNHDA, SQIVND (reference sequence). The trim removed 9 bases at V and 3 bases at J, leaving 10 bases unmatched. This CDR3 region has 14 residues. The CDR3 coding sequence is TGTGCCAGCAGTCCGGTAGCGGGGAGCTACGAGCAGTACTTC. Translating it yields CASSPVAGSYEQYF.

The gene calls are TRBV7-2 and TRBJ1-6; no clear D gene. Germline lookup yields CDR1 SGHTA and CDR2 FQGNSA. Trimming shortened V by 2 bases and J by 14 bases, and 10 bases separated the two germline ends. This CDR3 is built from 12 residues. CDR3 in amino acids: CASSLSPYSLHF. The CDR3 nucleotides are TGTGCCAGCAGCTTATCCCCTTACTCCCTCCACTTT.

This clonotype appeared many times. The chain has TRBV20-1 and TRBJ2-1; 7 bases are shared with TRBD2. Germline values: CDR1 DFQATT, CDR2 SNEGSKA (reference sequence). The CDR3 covers 16 residues. After removal of 5 bases from V and 9 bases from J, the junction contained 19 bases not matched to a gene. The CDR3 nucleotides read TGCAGTGCTCCTCGGGGTGGGAGGGCCTCTTTTAGTGAGCAGTTCTTC. Amino acids: CSAPRGGRASFSEQFF.

This clonotype was seen only a few times. This chain's CDR3 is CSVEPGQGANTEKLFF. CDR3 nucleotides: TGCAGCGTTGAGCCGGGACAGGGGGCGAACACTGAAAAACTGTTTTTT. The chain links TRBV29-1 to TRBJ1-4; TRBD1 aligns across 12 bases. The CDR3 extends over 16 amino acids. V shed 3 bases, J shed 7 bases, and the junction held 9 bases outside the gene matches. The germline CDR1 and CDR2 sequences are SQVTM and ANQGSEA.

V usage is TRBV13 and J usage is TRBJ2-5; D remains unclear. V lost 5 bases, J lost 4 bases, and 20 bases lay in between. Germline values: CDR1 PRHDT, CDR2 FYEKMQ (reference sequence). This CDR3 spans 16 amino acids. This CDR3 reads CASSPKWARERETQYF. CDR3 bases: TGTGCCAGCAGCCCCAAGTGGGCTCGAGAGCGAGAGACCCAGTACTTC.

This clonotype was counted ten times or more. This chain joins TRBV7-2 and TRBJ2-5; D is unresolved. Germline CDR1 and CDR2: SGHTA and FQGNSA. Trimming left V 1 base short and J 5 bases short, with 14 bases between. This CDR3 contains 15 residues. This CDR3 reads CASSLDRVGFETQYF. CDR3 bases: TGTGCCAGCAGCTTAGATCGGGTGGGATTCGAGACCCAGTACTTC.

This clonotype was detected only a few times. The chain employs TRBV10-3 and TRBJ2-2; either TRBD1 or TRBD2 may supply D (6 bases each). The germline CDR1 and CDR2 sequences are ENHRY and SYGVKD. CDR3 size: 13 residues. The CDR3 reads CAHQGGQGGELFF. The CDR3 DNA sequence: TGTGCTCATCAAGGGGGGCAGGGCGGGGAGCTGTTTTTT.

This clonotype was counted at least ten times. The rearrangement uses TRBV12-3 or TRBV12-4 and TRBJ1-5; TRBD1 agrees at 7 bases. The CDR3 covers 14 residues. The J segment lost 5 bases and the V segment lost 4 bases, leaving 5 bases of the junction unmatched. The CDR3 region has the DNA TGTGCCAGCAGTTCACAGGGGAGCTATCAGCCCCAGCATTTT. Its protein is CASSSQGSYQPQHF.

The V and J genes are TRBV4-1 and TRBJ2-1, with TRBD1 identical over 9 bases. The assigned J gene may be wrong: the sequence end matches TRBJ2-5 better. Germline CDR1 MGHRA, CDR2 YSYEKL. The CDR3 has 19 residues. This chain's CDR3 is CASSHPTLVGTGTQETQYF. CDR3 in DNA: TGCGCCAGCAGCCACCCCACGTTGGTGGGGACAGGGACCCAAGAGACCCAGTACTTC.

This clonotype was counted at least ten times. This rearrangement joins TRBV6-1 to TRBJ2-1, with TRBD1 as a possible D gene (5 bases). The ends were cut back, 1 base at V and 6 bases at J, with 13 bases in the middle. Per germline, CDR1 MNHNS and CDR2 SASEGT. The CDR3 is 15 amino acids. CDR3 nucleotides: TGTGCCAGCAGTGAAGGGACATTGGGGTTCAATGAGCAGTTCTTC. Residues: CASSEGTLGFNEQFF.

This clonotype has a count of ten or more. The rearrangement joins TRBV28 to TRBJ2-1; TRBD2 matches at 7 bases. This CDR3 is built from 14 residues. Germline V gene lookup returns CDR1 MDHEN and CDR2 SYDVKM. V lost 5 bases to trimming and J lost 7 bases; unmatched junction nucleotides: 8. CDR3 nucleotides: TGTGCCAGCAGTACGACGGGAGGACCGAATGAGCAGTTCTTC. Its protein product is CASSTTGGPNEQFF.

The gene calls are TRBV6-1 and TRBJ2-7, with 11 positions matching TRBD2. The CDR3 length is 19 residues. Germline V gene sequence: CDR1 MNHNS, CDR2 SASEGT. V was pared by 5 bases and J by 7 bases, with 22 bases of the junction left unmatched. In nucleotides, the CDR3 is TGTGCCAGCAGTCAACGGCAACTAGCGGGAGTCGGGGCTCCCTGGGAGCAGTACTTC. It specifies CASSQRQLAGVGAPWEQYF.

The sample holds a few counts of this clonotype. The chain has TRBV20-1 and TRBJ1-1, with D perhaps TRBD1 (5 bases). There are 15 residues in the CDR3. Germline V gives CDR1 DFQATT, CDR2 SNEGSKA (reference sequence). The germline V and J ends were trimmed by 5 bases and 10 bases, with 26 bases remaining between them. The CDR3 spells CSAPGGSRAGITAFF. CDR3 DNA sequence: TGCAGTGCTCCCGGGGGGAGCAGGGCGGGTATCACAGCTTTCTTT.

The sample holds a few counts of this clonotype. This chain joins TRBV20-1 and TRBJ1-2, with D uncertain. CDR3 length: 14 amino acids. Germline assignment: CDR1 DFQATT and CDR2 SNEGSKA (reference sequence). The V and J ends lost 0 bases and 8 bases respectively, with 16 bases between them. The CDR3 nucleotides are TGCAGTGCTAGAGATAGCTGGGCAACATTCGGCTACACCTTC. Protein product: CSARDSWATFGYTF.

This clonotype was seen only a few times. The CDR3 nucleotides read TGTGCCTGGAGTGCTGTCGAGGGAAGCTCCTACGAGCAGTACTTC. Translation gives CAWSAVEGSSYEQYF. This rearrangement joins TRBV30 to TRBJ2-7; D is possibly TRBD2 (5 bases). The V and J ends lost 1 base and 0 bases respectively, with 13 bases between them. The CDR3 runs 15 residues. CDR1 is GTSNPN, CDR2 SVGIG, per germline (reference sequence).

For this clonotype: A read error may be the cause here, since a much bigger clone is one base away. The conserved closing phenylalanine or tryptophan is absent in this CDR3, likely reflecting a read error. V usage is TRBV2 and J usage is TRBJ1-2; no firm D call. The CDR3 has 13 residues. The ends were cut back, 2 bases at V and 4 bases at J, with 8 bases in the middle. From germline, CDR1 is SNHLY and CDR2 FYNNEI. The CDR3 spells CASSESGGYGYTS. The CDR3 bases are TGTGCCAGCAGTGAAAGCGGCGGCTATGGCTACACCTCC.

This clonotype was found many times. The V call is TRBV18, the J call TRBJ2-3, with a tentative D call TRBD2 (5 bases). Trimming removed 3 bases at V and 4 bases at J, with 8 bases between. Germline V gives CDR1 KGHSH, CDR2 LQKENI. CDR3 length equals 13 residues. CDR3 in DNA: TGTGCCAGCTCACCGCCGGGATCAGATACGCAGTATTTT. This gives the protein CASSPPGSDTQYF.

This clonotype was detected only a few times. The V and J genes are TRBV15 and TRBJ1-4, with D unresolved. This CDR3 has 17 amino acids. Germline CDR1 reads LNHNV; CDR2 reads YYDKDF (reference sequence). The ends were cut back, 0 bases at V and 7 bases at J, with 18 bases in the middle. CDR3 region: CATSRDFTKGKGEKLFF. DNA for the CDR3: TGTGCCACCAGCAGAGATTTTACAAAAGGGAAGGGTGAAAAACTGTTTTTT. Full variable domain (missing parts from reference TRBV15 and TRBJ1-4): DAMVIQNPRYQVTQFGKPVTLSCSQTLNHNVMYWYQQKSSQAPKLLFHYYDKDFNNEADTPDNFQSRRPNTSFCFLDIRSPGLGDTAMYLCATSRDFTKGKGEKLFFGSGTQLSVL.

This clonotype appeared many times. The chain uses TRBV7-9 and TRBJ1-1; D uncertain. The CDR3 runs to 12 residues. Trimming shortened V by 5 bases and J by 3 bases, and 7 bases separated the two germline ends. Germline V gene sequence: CDR1 SEHNR, CDR2 FQNEAQ (reference sequence). CDR3 loop: CASSLWDTEAFF. CDR3 coding DNA: TGTGCCAGCAGCCTCTGGGACACTGAAGCTTTCTTT.